This is a list of T cell receptor beta chains from one sample in a study of identical twins. TCRdb re-called the 5' RACE reads with MiXCR, one entry per CDR3 protein. The sample lists about 330,000 distinct CDR3 sequences; over 9% were seen once. Separately, the same data were catalogued under a study of yellow fever vaccine responses in identical twins.

The sample was CD8+ T cells sorted from blood. The receptor source for this set is a woman between 18 and 30 years old in good health. Both conserved end residues are part of each CDR3. Fields, in order: J gene, clone size, V gene, CDR3 length, D gene, CDR3 protein, CDR3 DNA. D genes are given only for firm matches. The size entry is marked missing in some rows and otherwise reads once, few, many or a size class.

>TRBJ2-2|.|TRBV28|14|.
CASSRGSDTGELFF
TGTGCCAGCAGTCGGGGGTCTGACACCGGGGAGCTGTTTTTT
>TRBJ2-1|few|TRBV9|14|.
CASSVGPAGPEQFF
TGTGCCAGCAGCGTAGGTCCAGCCGGTCCCGAGCAGTTCTTC
>TRBJ2-3|many|TRBV12-3/TRBV12-4|14|.
CASSFLPGTDTQYF
TGTGCCAGCAGTTTTCTACCAGGCACAGATACGCAGTATTTT
>TRBJ2-2|many|TRBV5-1|15|.
CASRYDNAVHGELFF
TGCGCCAGCAGATACGACAACGCAGTCCACGGGGAGCTGTTTTTT
>TRBJ2-2|many|TRBV2|12|.
CASRPNTGELFF
TGTGCCAGCAGGCCCAACACCGGGGAGCTGTTTTTT
>TRBJ2-1|.|TRBV12-3/TRBV12-4|15|TRBD2
CASSLLAGAGNEQFF
TGTGCCAGCAGTTTGCTAGCGGGAGCTGGTAATGAGCAGTTCTTC
>TRBJ2-4|few|TRBV9|14|.
CASSPPTDKNIQYF
TGTGCCAGCAGCCCCCCTACGGACAAAAACATTCAGTACTTC
>TRBJ2-7|.|TRBV28|22|TRBD2
CASRTFRQGALGLAGVLPEQYF
TGTGCCAGCAGAACCTTCCGACAGGGAGCACTAGGACTAGCGGGAGTTCTGCCTGAGCAGTACTTC
>TRBJ2-2|.|TRBV12-3/TRBV12-4|16|TRBD1
CASSLVRTGGPGELFF
TGTGCCAGCAGTTTAGTGAGGACAGGGGGCCCCGGGGAGCTGTTTTTT
>TRBJ1-6|few|TRBV27|15|.
CASSFIPGDNSPLHF
TGTGCCAGCAGTTTCATACCGGGGGATAATTCACCCCTCCACTTT
>TRBJ2-1|few|TRBV4-2|15|TRBD2
CASSHLAGVNNEQFF
TGTGCCAGCAGCCATCTAGCGGGAGTAAACAATGAGCAGTTCTTC
>TRBJ2-1|few|TRBV7-2|12|.
CASSPRSNEQFF
TGTGCCAGCAGCCCCCGTAGCAATGAGCAGTTCTTC
>TRBJ2-1|.|TRBV9|13|.
CASSGDLYNEQFF
TGTGCCAGCAGCGGGGACCTTTACAATGAGCAGTTCTTC
>TRBJ1-4|.|TRBV2|13|.
CASSGPSGEKLFF
TGTGCCAGCAGTGGGCCTTCTGGGGAAAAACTGTTTTTT
>TRBJ1-1|few|TRBV4-1|15|TRBD1
CASSQDGRGHTEAFF
TGCGCCAGCAGCCAAGATGGCAGGGGGCACACTGAAGCTTTCTTT
>TRBJ2-1|few|TRBV6-1|15|.
CASRPSLADYNEQFF
TGTGCCAGCAGACCCTCGTTAGCAGACTACAATGAGCAGTTCTTC
>TRBJ2-7|few|TRBV25-1|17|.
CASSEFGGGTGSYEQYF
TGTGCCAGCAGTGAATTCGGAGGCGGGACCGGCTCCTACGAGCAGTACTTC
>TRBJ2-7|few|TRBV4-1|16|.
CASSQDHRGGYYEQYF
TGCGCCAGCAGCCAAGATCATCGAGGGGGGTACTACGAGCAGTACTTC
>TRBJ1-2|.|TRBV13|15|TRBD1
CASSLGQGMDYGYTF
TGTGCCAGCAGCTTAGGACAGGGGATGGACTATGGCTACACCTTC
>TRBJ2-2|few|TRBV25-1|16|.
CASSEMVGNTAGELFF
TGTGCCAGCAGTGAAATGGTGGGGAACACCGCCGGGGAGCTGTTTTTT
>TRBJ1-3|.|TRBV7-8|16|TRBD1
CASSYHEDRSGNTIYF
TGTGCCAGCAGCTACCATGAGGACAGGTCCGGAAACACCATATATTTT
>TRBJ2-7|.|TRBV28|13|TRBD2
CASSSGRNYEQYF
TGTGCCAGCAGTAGCGGGAGGAACTACGAGCAGTACTTC
>TRBJ2-1|few|TRBV29-1|14|TRBD2
CSVEYFLAGSEQFF
TGCAGCGTTGAATACTTCCTAGCGGGGAGTGAGCAGTTCTTC
>TRBJ2-1|.|TRBV5-1|14|.
CASSWTPGWDEQFF
TGCGCCAGCAGCTGGACCCCTGGGTGGGATGAGCAGTTCTTC
>TRBJ1-2|.|TRBV6-1|15|TRBD1
CACTGAAKVRDGYTF
TGTGCCTGTACAGGGGCGGCTAAGGTTCGGGATGGCTACACCTTC
>TRBJ1-6|few|TRBV6-5|12|.
CASRTSGSPLHF
TGTGCCAGCAGAACAAGTGGATCACCCCTCCACTTT
>TRBJ2-4|.|TRBV3-1|16|.
CASSPPVGLVKNIQYF
TGTGCCAGCAGCCCCCCGGTGGGGCTAGTCAAAAACATTCAGTACTTC
>TRBJ2-3|few|TRBV6-2/TRBV6-3|23|TRBD2
CASSYSSNRDTTLPGLAGDTQYF
TGTGCCAGCAGTTACTCATCAAACCGGGACACAACCCTCCCGGGACTAGCGGGAGATACGCAGTATTTT
>TRBJ2-7|few|TRBV14|13|.
CASSQLALREQYF
TGTGCCAGCAGCCAACTAGCGCTTAGGGAGCAGTACTTC
>TRBJ2-7|.|TRBV7-9|16|.
CASSLDTGRSSYEQYF
TGTGCCAGCAGCTTAGATACGGGGAGGAGTTCCTACGAGCAGTACTTC
>TRBJ2-7|.|TRBV29-1|12|.
CSVVGFSYEQYF
TGCAGCGTTGTTGGCTTCTCCTACGAGCAGTACTTC
>TRBJ2-1|.|TRBV7-6|18|TRBD2
CASSSLPGGGGLYNEQFF
TGTGCCAGCAGCTCGCTCCCGGGTGGGGGGGGATTGTACAATGAGCAGTTCTTC
>TRBJ2-1|many|TRBV12-3/TRBV12-4|16|TRBD2
CASTSGGASSYNEQFF
TGTGCCAGCACCTCGGGAGGGGCCTCCTCCTACAATGAGCAGTTCTTC
>TRBJ2-1|.|TRBV3-1|17|TRBD2
CASSPPQLAGTNNEQFF
TGTGCCAGCAGCCCTCCCCAACTAGCGGGGACTAACAATGAGCAGTTCTTC
>TRBJ2-2|few|TRBV7-9|14|.
CASSGYKGSGELFF
TGTGCCAGCAGCGGATACAAGGGATCCGGGGAGCTGTTTTTT
>TRBJ2-3|few|TRBV7-6|19|TRBD1
CASSLGQGASFLPTNTQYF
TGTGCCAGCAGCCTAGGACAGGGGGCATCATTCCTCCCCACAAATACGCAGTATTTT
>TRBJ2-2|few|TRBV20-1|15|TRBD2
CSARDASGPTGELFF
TGCAGTGCTAGAGATGCTAGCGGGCCAACCGGGGAGCTGTTTTTT
>TRBJ2-1|.|TRBV13|15|TRBD1
CASSLRDRGGNEQFF
TGTGCCAGCAGCTTACGGGACAGGGGTGGCAATGAGCAGTTCTTC
>TRBJ2-7|few|TRBV12-5|12|.
CASGSPPYEQYF
TGTGCTAGTGGTTCTCCCCCCTACGAGCAGTACTTC
>TRBJ2-5|few|TRBV7-6|16|TRBD2
CASSFRLAGRQETQYF
TGTGCCAGCAGCTTTAGACTAGCGGGACGCCAAGAGACCCAGTACTTC
>TRBJ1-1|few|TRBV2|14|.
CASIEGTMNTEAFF
TGTGCCAGCATAGAGGGGACCATGAACACTGAAGCTTTCTTT
>TRBJ2-5|.|TRBV24-1|18|TRBD2
CATSDLPGTSGRRETQYF
TGTGCCACCAGTGACCTTCCCGGGACTAGCGGGAGACGGGAGACCCAGTACTTC